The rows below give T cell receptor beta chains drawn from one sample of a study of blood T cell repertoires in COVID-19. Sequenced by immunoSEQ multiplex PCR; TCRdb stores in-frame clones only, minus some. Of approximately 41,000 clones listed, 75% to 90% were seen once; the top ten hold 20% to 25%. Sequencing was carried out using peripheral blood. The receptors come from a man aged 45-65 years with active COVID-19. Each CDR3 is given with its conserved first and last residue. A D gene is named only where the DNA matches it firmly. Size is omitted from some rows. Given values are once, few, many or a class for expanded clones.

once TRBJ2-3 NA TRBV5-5 TGTGCCAGCCATCGCGGAGGCGGCGCAGATACGCAGTATTTT CASHRGGGADTQYF
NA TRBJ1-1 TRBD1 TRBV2 TGTGCCAGCAGTGAAGCGCTTCGTTGGACAGGGGGAAAGGTGAACACTGAAGCTTTCTTT CASSEALRWTGGKVNTEAFF
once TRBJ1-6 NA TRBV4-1 TGCGCCAGCAGCCAAGATGGTTGGGAGAGCTCCTATAATTCACCCCTCCACTTT CASSQDGWESSYNSPLHF
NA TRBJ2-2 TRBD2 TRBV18 TGTGCCAGCTCACTACTAGCGGGAGGAACCGGGGAGCTGTTTTTT CASSLLAGGTGELFF
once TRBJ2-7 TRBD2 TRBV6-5 TGTGCCAGCAGTTTCGGGACTAGCTTAGGCGAGCAGTACTTC CASSFGTSLGEQYF
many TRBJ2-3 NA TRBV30 TGTGCCTGGAGCCGGGAAGGGTCCTCCTTGCACGCTACGCAGTATTTT CAWSREGSSLHATQYF
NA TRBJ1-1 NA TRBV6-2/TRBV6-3 TGTGCCAGCAGTTATCTGACCGGGAGCCTAAACACTGAAGCTTTCTTT CASSYLTGSLNTEAFF
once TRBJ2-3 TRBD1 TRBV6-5 TGTGCCAGCAGTCCGGAGACAGGGTTGGATACGCAGTATTTT CASSPETGLDTQYF
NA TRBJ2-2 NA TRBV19 TGTGCCAGTTTTCCGGACATAGCGAACACCGGGGAGCTGTTTTTT CASFPDIANTGELFF
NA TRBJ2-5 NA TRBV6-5 TGTGCCAGCAGCGCAACAGGGACCCGAAGGGAGACCCAGTACTTC CASSATGTRRETQYF
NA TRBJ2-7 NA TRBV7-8 TGTGCCAGCAGCTTAGCGCCTCAGGGTGTGCCCTACGAGCAGTACTTC CASSLAPQGVPYEQYF
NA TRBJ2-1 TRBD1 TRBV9 TGTGCCAGCAGCCTCGGGACAGGCAATGAGCAGTTCTTC CASSLGTGNEQFF
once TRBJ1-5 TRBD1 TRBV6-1 TGTGCCAGCAGTGAAACAGGGGGTTCCTATAGCAATCAGCCCCAGCATTTT CASSETGGSYSNQPQHF
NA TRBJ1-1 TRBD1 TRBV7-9 TGTGCCAGCAGCCCCGGACAGGGTAACACTGAAGCTTTCTTT CASSPGQGNTEAFF
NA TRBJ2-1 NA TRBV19 TGTGCCAGTAGTATAGATCGCGGGTTGACCTACAATGAGCAGTTCTTC CASSIDRGLTYNEQFF
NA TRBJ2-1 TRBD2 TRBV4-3 TGCGCCAGCAGCCAAGGTGTTAAGAGGGAGGGGAAGTCCTACAATGAGCAGTTCTTC CASSQGVKREGKSYNEQFF
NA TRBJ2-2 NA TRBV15 TGTGCCACCAGCAGAGATAGGCGGGGGGAGCTGTTTTTT CATSRDRRGELFF
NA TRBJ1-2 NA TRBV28 TGTGCCAGCAGCCTCGGACAGAACTATGGCTACACCTTC CASSLGQNYGYTF
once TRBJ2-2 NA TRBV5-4 TGTGCCAGCAGCTCCCAGGACAGATCGTTAACCGGGGAGCTGTTTTTT CASSSQDRSLTGELFF
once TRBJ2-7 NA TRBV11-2 TGTGCCAGCAGACGGTACAGAGACGAGCAGTACTTC CASRRYRDEQYF
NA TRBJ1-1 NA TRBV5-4 TGTGCCAGCAGCTTGGAACAGGTGAACATGAACACTGAAGCTTTCTTT CASSLEQVNMNTEAFF
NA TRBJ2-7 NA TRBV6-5 TGTGCCAGCAGTAAGGACAACTCCTACGAGCAGTACTTC CASSKDNSYEQYF
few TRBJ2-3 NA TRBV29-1 TGCAGCGTTCAACGGGACAAGGGTACGCAGTATTTT CSVQRDKGTQYF
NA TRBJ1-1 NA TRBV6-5 TGTGCCAGCGGCCGGGACACCATGAACACTGAAGCTTTCTTT CASGRDTMNTEAFF
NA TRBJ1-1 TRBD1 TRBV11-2 TGTGCCAGCAGCCAAGGACAGGGAAGGACTGAAGCTTTCTTT CASSQGQGRTEAFF
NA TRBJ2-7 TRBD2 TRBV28 TGTGCCAGCAGGCGAACTAGCGGGAGAATGTACGAGCAGTACTTC CASRRTSGRMYEQYF
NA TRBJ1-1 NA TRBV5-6 TGTGCCAGCAGCTTGGTGGGGGACACCGGAGGAACTTTCTTT CASSLVGDTGGTFF
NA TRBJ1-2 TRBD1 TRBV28 TGTGCCAGCAGTATTTCCGACAGGGGGCGCGATTATGGCTACACCTTC CASSISDRGRDYGYTF
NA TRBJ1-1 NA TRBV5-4 TGTGCCAGCAGCTTAACAGCTTCCAGGATTATAAACACTGAAGCTTTCTTT CASSLTASRIINTEAFF